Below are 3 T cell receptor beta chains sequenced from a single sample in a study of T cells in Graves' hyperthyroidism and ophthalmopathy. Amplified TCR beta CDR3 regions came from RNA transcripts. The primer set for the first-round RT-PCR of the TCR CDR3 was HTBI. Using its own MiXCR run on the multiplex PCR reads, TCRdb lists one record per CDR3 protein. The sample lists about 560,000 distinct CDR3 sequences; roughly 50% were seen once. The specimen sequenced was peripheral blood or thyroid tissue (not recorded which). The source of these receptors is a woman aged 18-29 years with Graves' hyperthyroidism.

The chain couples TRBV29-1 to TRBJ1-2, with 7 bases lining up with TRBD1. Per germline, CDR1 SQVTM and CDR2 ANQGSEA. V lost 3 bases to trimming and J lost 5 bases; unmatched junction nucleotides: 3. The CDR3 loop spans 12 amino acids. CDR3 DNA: TGCAGCGTTGATCCCAGGGGGTATGGCTACACCTTC. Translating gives CSVDPRGYGYTF.

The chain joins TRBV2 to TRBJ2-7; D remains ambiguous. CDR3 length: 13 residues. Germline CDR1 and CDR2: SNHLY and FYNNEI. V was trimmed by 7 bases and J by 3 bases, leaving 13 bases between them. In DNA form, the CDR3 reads TGTGCCAGCAAGGTTAACAACGACTACGAGCAGTACTTC. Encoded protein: CASKVNNDYEQYF.

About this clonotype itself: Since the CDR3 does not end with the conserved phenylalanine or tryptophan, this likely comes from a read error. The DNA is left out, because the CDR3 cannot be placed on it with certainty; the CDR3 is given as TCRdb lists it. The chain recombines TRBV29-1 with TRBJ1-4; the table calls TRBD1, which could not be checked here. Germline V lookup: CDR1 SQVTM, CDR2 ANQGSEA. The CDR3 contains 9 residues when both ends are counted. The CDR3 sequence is CSVVGTGIY.